The present entry profiles one T cell receptor (beta chain) with its context. What it binds is unknown. Mismatch with germline at one junction end may stem from a read error. Profiling relied on immunoSEQ multiplex PCR, and the TCRdb table lists in-frame clones only, not all of them. The sample lists 84,000 or so clones; approximately 90% were seen once. This record comes from a study of T cell responses to AZD1222 COVID-19 vaccine. General study findings and limits: Donors, mostly white British, included more females; clonal diversity was possibly underestimated.

The CDR3 totals 16 residues. The germline V gene has CDR1 SGHRS and CDR2 YFSETQ. This receptor was taken from an adult in good health. Sequenced material: peripheral blood, taken on day 0 of AZD1222 vaccination. The V gene is TRBV5-1, the J gene TRBJ2-3; D tentatively reads TRBD1 or TRBD2 (5 bases each). CDR3 nucleotide sequence: TGCGCCAGCCAAGCCCTAACTAGACAGAGCAGAGATACGCAGTATTTT. Translation: CASQALTRQSRDTQYF.